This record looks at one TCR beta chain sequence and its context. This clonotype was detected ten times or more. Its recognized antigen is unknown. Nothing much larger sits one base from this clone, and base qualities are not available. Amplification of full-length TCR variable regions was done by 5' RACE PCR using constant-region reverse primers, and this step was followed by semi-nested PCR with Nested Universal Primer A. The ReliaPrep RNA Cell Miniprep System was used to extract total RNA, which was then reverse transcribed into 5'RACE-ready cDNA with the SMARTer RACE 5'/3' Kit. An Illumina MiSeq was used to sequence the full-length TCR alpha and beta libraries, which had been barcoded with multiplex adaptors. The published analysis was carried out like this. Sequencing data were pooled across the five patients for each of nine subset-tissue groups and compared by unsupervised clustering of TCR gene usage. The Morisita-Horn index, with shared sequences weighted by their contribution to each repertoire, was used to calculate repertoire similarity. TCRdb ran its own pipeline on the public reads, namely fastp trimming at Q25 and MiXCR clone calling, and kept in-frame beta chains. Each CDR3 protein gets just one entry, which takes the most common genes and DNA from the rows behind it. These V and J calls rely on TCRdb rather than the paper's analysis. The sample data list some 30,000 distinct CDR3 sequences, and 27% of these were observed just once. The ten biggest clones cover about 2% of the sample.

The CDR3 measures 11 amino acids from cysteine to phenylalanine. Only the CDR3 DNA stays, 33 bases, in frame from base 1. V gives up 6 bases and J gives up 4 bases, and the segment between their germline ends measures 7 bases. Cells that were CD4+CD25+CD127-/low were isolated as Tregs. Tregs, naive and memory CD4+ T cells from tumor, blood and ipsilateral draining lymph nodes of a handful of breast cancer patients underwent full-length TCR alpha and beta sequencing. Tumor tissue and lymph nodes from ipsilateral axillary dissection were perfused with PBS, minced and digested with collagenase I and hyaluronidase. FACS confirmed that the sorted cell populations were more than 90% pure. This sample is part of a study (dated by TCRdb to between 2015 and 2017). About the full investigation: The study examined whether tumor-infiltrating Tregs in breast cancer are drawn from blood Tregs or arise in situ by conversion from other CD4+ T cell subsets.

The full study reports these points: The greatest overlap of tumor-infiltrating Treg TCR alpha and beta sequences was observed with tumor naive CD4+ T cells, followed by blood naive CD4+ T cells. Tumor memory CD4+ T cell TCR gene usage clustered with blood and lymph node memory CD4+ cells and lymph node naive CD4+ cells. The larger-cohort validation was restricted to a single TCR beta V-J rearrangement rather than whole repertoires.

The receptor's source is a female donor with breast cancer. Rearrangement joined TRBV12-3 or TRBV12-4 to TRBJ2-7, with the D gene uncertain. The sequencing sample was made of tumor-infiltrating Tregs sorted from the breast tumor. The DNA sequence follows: TGTGCCAGCAGCTTGGGTTACGAGCAGTACTTC. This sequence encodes CASSLGYEQYF.